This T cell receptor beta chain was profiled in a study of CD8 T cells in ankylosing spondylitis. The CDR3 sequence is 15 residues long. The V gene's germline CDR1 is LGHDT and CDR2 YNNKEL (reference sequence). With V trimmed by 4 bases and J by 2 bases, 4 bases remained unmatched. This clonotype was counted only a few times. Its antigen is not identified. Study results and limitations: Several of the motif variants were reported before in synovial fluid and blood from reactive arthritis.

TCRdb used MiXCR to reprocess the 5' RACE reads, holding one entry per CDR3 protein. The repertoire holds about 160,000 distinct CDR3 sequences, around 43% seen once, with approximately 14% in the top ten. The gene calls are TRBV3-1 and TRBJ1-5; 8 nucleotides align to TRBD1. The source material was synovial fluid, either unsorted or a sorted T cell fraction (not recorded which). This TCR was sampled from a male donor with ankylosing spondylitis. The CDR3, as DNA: TGTGCCAGCAGCCGTAAGACAGGGGGCAATCAGCCCCAGCATTTT. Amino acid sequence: CASSRKTGGNQPQHF.